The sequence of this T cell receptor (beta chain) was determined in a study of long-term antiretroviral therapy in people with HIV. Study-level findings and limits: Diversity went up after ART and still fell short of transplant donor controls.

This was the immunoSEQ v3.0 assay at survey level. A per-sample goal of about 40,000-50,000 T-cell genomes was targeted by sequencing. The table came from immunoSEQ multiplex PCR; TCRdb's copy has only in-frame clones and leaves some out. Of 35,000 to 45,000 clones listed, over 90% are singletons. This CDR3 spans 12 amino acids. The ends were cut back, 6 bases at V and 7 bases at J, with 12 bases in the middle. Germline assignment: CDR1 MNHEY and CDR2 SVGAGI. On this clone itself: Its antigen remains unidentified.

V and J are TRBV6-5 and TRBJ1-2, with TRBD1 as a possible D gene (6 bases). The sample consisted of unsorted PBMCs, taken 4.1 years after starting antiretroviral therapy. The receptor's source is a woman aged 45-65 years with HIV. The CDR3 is CASSATGFGYTF. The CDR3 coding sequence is TGTGCCAGCAGCGCCACAGGGTTTGGCTACACCTTC.